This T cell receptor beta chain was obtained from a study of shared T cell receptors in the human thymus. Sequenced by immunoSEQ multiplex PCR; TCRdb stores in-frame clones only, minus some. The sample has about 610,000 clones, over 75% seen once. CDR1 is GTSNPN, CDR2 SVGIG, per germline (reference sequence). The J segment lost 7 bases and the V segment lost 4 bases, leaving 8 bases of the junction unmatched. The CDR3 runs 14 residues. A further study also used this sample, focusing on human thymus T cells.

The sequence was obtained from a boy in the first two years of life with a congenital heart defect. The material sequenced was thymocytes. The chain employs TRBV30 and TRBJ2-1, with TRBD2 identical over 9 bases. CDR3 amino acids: CAWIGGRAGNEQFF. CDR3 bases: TGTGCCTGGATCGGCGGGAGGGCCGGGAATGAGCAGTTCTTC. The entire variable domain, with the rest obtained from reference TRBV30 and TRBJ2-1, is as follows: SQTIHQWPATLVQPVGSPLSLECTVEGTSNPNLYWYRQAAGRGLQLLFYSVGIGQISSEVPQNLSASRPQDRQFILSSKKLLLSDSGFYLCAWIGGRAGNEQFFGPGTRLTVL.